These 9 T cell receptor beta chains came from one sample sequenced in a study of T cells after yellow fever vaccination. From the 5' RACE reads, TCRdb called clonotypes with MiXCR, one entry per CDR3 protein. The table has 110,000 to 150,000 distinct CDR3 sequences, roughly 6.7% seen once. The source material was CD4+ T cells sorted from PBMCs, sampled 10 days after the yellow fever booster vaccination. The receptors come from a man aged 25-45 years who received the YFV17D yellow fever vaccine.

The chain carries TRBV7-2 and TRBJ1-6; no clear D gene. The CDR3 extends over 14 amino acids. Trimming removed 4 bases at V and 0 bases at J, with 4 bases between. CDR1 is SGHTA and CDR2 is FQGNSA in the germline V gene. CDR3 sequence reads: CASSSGSYNSPLHF. In nucleotides, the CDR3 is TGTGCCAGCAGCTCGGGCTCCTATAATTCACCCCTCCACTTT. Variable domain in full (rest from reference TRBV7-2 and TRBJ1-6): GAGVSQSPSNKVTEKGKDVELRCDPISGHTALYWYRQSLGQGLEFLIYFQGNSAPDKSGLPSDRFSAERTGGSVSTLTIQRTQQEDSAVYLCASSSGSYNSPLHFGNGTRLTVT.

This clonotype was counted many times. The CDR3 spells CASSQDLGNYGYTF. CDR3 DNA sequence: TGCGCCAGCAGCCAAGATTTGGGGAACTATGGCTACACCTTC. This chain uses TRBV4-3 with TRBJ1-2; D unresolved. The CDR3 has 14 amino acids. V lost 0 bases and J lost 2, with 7 bases in between. Per the germline V gene, CDR1 is LGHNA and CDR2 is YSLEER.

The chain carries TRBV20-1 and TRBJ1-5; D is perhaps TRBD1 (5 bases). Between the trimmed V and J ends, which lost 6 bases and 7 bases, there was a span of 19 bases. The CDR3 has 14 residues. The germline gives CDR1 DFQATT, CDR2 SNEGSKA (reference sequence). The CDR3 nucleotides read TGCAGTGCCCCCAACCCGGGGTGGGGGCAGCCCCAGCATTTT. Amino acids: CSAPNPGWGQPQHF.

This clonotype was found many times. The chain is built from TRBV12-3 or TRBV12-4 and TRBJ2-1; D remains ambiguous. This CDR3 spans 12 amino acids. Trimming shortened V by 4 bases and J by 15 bases, and 16 bases separated the two germline ends. The chain's CDR3 is CASSSSPNPRFF. The CDR3 region has the DNA TGTGCCAGCAGTTCTTCCCCTAACCCGCGGTTCTTC.

J is TRBJ2-2 and V is TRBV7-9; D is ambiguous. The CDR3 spans 14 residues. Germline V gene sequence: CDR1 SEHNR, CDR2 FQNEAQ (reference sequence). Trimming stripped 1 base from V and 6 bases from J, with 9 bases between. The CDR3 is CASSLEFPAGELFF. The DNA of the CDR3 is TGTGCCAGCAGCTTAGAATTTCCAGCCGGGGAGCTGTTTTTT.

There are many counts of this clonotype. This sequence joins TRBV10-3 and TRBJ2-7; a weak D match, TRBD2 (5 bases). The CDR3 runs 15 residues. V was clipped by 10 bases and J by 0 bases, with 19 bases between them. Germline V gene data show CDR1 as ENHRY and CDR2 as SYGVKD. The CDR3 DNA reads as TGTGCCAACCACAGCAAGCGGTTCATCTCCTACGAGCAGTACTTC. Its translation is CANHSKRFISYEQYF.

This clonotype was seen repeatedly, ten times or more. V gene TRBV29-1 combines with J gene TRBJ1-5; unclear D gene. Trimming took off 4 bases at V and 3 bases at J, with 7 bases between the two ends. CDR1 and CDR2 from the germline V gene are SQVTM and ANQGSEA. The CDR3 covers 12 residues. The CDR3 nucleotides read TGCAGCGTTGCCAGTTCCAATCAGCCCCAGCATTTT. Translating gives CSVASSNQPQHF.

This clonotype was seen ten or more times. The chain links TRBV7-2 to TRBJ2-1; D may be TRBD2 (6 bases). V was trimmed by 3 bases and J by 12 bases, leaving 24 bases between them. The CDR3 is made up of 16 amino acids. Germline CDR1 is SGHTA and CDR2 is FQGNSA. The CDR3 protein is CASSFKMWVSEEGQFF. CDR3 nucleotide sequence: TGTGCCAGCAGCTTTAAGATGTGGGTCAGCGAGGAGGGGCAGTTCTTC.

In this sample, this clonotype turned up many times. The chain joins TRBV7-9 to TRBJ2-7; TRBD2 matches at 7 bases. J gave up 2 bases and V 1 base, and 2 bases lay outside the gene matches. The germline gives CDR1 SEHNR, CDR2 FQNEAQ (reference sequence). The length of the CDR3 is 14 residues. CDR3 sequence: CASSLGEGTYEQYF. The CDR3 coding sequence is TGTGCCAGCAGCTTAGGGGAGGGAACCTACGAGCAGTACTTC.